This T cell receptor (beta chain) was recorded in a study of regulatory T cells in long-lasting Graves disease. The CDR3 consists of 14 residues. Losses at the gene ends were 3 bases for V and 8 bases for J; bases not matched to a gene: 5. Germline V CDR1 and CDR2: MDHEN, SYDVKM. Time point described: newly diagnosed GD, antithyroid drugs for less than 3 months. PBMC RNA served as the TCR library source. Arm-PCR of CDR3 regions and iRepertoire HTBI primers were used to build TCR beta libraries. Each CDR3 protein is one row after TCRdb ran MiXCR on the multiplex PCR reads. Of 450,000 to 600,000 distinct CDR3 sequences listed, 15% to 20% were seen once; the top ten hold 12%. This clonotype was seen repeatedly, ten times or more. These data also formed part of another study, on T cells in Graves' hyperthyroidism and ophthalmopathy.

Material: peripheral blood mononuclear cells (PBMCs), obtained at new diagnosis, from a patient treated with antithyroid drugs. The chain carries TRBV28 and TRBJ2-1; 9 positions match TRBD2. The sequence derives from a man in his forties with Graves disease. Here the CDR3 reads CASSFERGDHEQFF. In DNA, the CDR3 is TGTGCCAGCAGTTTCGAGCGGGGGGACCATGAGCAGTTCTTC.